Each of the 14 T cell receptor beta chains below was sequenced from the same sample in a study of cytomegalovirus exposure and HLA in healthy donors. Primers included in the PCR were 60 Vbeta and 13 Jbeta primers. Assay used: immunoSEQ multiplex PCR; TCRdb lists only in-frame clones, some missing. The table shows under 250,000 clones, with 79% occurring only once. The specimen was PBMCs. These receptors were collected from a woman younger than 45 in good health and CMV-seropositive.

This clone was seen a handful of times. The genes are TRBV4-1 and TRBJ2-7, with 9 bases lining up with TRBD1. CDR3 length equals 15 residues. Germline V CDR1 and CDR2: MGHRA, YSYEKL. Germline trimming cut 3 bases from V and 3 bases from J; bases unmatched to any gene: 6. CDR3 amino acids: CASSQDGTGYYEQYF. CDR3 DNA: TGCGCCAGCAGCCAGGACGGGACAGGGTACTACGAGCAGTACTTC.

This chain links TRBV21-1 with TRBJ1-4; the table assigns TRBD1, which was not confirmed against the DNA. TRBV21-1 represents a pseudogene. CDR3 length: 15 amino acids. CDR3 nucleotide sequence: TGTGCCAGCAGCAAAAGAAGGGGTTTGGGCGAAAAACTGTTTTTT. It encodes CASSKRRGLGEKLFF.

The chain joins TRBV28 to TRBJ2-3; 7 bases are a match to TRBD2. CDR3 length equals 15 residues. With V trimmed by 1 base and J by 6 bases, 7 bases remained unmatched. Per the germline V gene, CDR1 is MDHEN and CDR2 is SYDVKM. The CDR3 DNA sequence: TGTGCCAGCAGTTTATTGGCGGGAGAGGTGGATACGCAGTATTTT. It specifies CASSLLAGEVDTQYF.

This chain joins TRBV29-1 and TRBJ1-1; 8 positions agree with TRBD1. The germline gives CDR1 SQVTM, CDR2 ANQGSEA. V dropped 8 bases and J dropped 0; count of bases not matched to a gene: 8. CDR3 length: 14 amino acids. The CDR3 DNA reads TGCAGCTCCGGACAGGGTCTTATGAACACTGAAGCTTTCTTT. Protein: CSSGQGLMNTEAFF.

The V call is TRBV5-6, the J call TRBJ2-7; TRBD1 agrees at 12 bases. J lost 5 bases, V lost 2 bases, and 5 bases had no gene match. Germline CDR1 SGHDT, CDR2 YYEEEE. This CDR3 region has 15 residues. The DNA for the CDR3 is TGTGCCAGCAGCTTTGGGGGACAGGGGGCCCACGAGCAGTACTTC. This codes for CASSFGGQGAHEQYF.

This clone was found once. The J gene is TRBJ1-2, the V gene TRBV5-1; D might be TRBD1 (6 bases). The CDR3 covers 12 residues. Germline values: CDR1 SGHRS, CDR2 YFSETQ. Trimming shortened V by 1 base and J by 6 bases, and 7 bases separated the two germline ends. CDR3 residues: CASSLTGNGYTF. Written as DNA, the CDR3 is TGCGCCAGCAGCTTGACAGGGAATGGCTACACCTTC.

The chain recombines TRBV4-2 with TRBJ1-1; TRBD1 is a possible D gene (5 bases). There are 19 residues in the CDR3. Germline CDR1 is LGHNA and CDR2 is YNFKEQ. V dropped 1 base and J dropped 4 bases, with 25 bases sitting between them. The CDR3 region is CASSQVIPGGAKGSTEAFF. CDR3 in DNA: TGTGCCAGCAGCCAAGTCATCCCCGGGGGTGCAAAAGGGAGCACTGAAGCTTTCTTT.

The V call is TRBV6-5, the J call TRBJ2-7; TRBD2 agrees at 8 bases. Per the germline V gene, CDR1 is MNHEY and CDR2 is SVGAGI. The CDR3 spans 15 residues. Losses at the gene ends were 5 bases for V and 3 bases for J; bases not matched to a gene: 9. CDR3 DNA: TGTGCCAGCAGTCCTTCGGAACTAGCGGTCTACGAGCAGTACTTC. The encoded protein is CASSPSELAVYEQYF.

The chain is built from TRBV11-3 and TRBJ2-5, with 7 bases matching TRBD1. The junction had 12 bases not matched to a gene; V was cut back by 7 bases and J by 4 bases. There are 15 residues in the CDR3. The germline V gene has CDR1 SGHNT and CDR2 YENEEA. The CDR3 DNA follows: TGTGCCAGCACTGTGCCGGACAGGAGGACAGAGACCCAGTACTTC. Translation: CASTVPDRRTETQYF.

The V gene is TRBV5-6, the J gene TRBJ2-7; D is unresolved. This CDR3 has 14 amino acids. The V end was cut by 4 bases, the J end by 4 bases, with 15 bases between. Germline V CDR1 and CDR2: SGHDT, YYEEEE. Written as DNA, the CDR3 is TGTGCCAGCAGCCCGGGTCCCGGTTCTTACGAGCAGTACTTC. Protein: CASSPGPGSYEQYF.

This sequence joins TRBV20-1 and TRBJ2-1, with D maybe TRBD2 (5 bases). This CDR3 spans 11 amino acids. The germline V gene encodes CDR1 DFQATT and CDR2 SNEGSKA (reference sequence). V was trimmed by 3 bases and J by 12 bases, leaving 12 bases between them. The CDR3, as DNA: TGCAGTGCTAGTTCGGGGTACGGGCAGTTCTTC. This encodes CSASSGYGQFF.

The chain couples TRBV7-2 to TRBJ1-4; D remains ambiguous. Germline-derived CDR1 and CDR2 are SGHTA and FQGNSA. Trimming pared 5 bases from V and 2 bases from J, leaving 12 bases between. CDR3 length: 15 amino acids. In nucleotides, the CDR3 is TGTGCCAGCAGCCCCACGAGGGAGACTAATGAAAAACTGTTTTTT. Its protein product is CASSPTRETNEKLFF.

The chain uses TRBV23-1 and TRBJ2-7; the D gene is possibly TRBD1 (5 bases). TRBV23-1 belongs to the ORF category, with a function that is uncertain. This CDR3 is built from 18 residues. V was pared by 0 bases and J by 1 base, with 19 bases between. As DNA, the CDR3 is TGCGCCAGCAGTCAATCGACCAGGGCCCCCTCCCCATCCTACGAGCAGTACTTC. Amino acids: CASSQSTRAPSPSYEQYF.

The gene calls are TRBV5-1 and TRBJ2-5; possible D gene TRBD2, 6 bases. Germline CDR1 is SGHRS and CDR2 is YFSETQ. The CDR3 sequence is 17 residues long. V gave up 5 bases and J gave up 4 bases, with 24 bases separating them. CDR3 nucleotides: TGCGCCAGCAGACCTACGGGGGTAAGGGATTCGGGAGAGACCCAGTACTTC. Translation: CASRPTGVRDSGETQYF. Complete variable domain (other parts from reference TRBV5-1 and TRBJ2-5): KAGVTQTPRYLIKTRGQQVTLSCSPISGHRSVSWYQQTPGQGLQFLFEYFSETQRNKGNFPGRFSGRQFSNSRSEMNVSTLELGDSALYLCASRPTGVRDSGETQYFGPGTRLLVL.